The 3 T cell receptor beta chains given below trace back to one sample, sequenced in a study of T cell responses to AZD1222 COVID-19 vaccine. TCRdb's copy holds only in-frame clones and misses some; the assay was immunoSEQ multiplex PCR. The profile shows 100,000 or so clones, roughly 90% of them singletons. The sequenced sample was peripheral blood, obtained on day 0 of AZD1222 vaccination. These TCRs come from an adult in good health.

This clone appeared a single time. The V call is TRBV2, the J call TRBJ1-2; possible D gene TRBD1, 5 bases. The CDR3 runs to 13 residues. Germline V gene data show CDR1 as SNHLY and CDR2 as FYNNEI. V dropped 1 base and J dropped 3 bases, with 6 bases sitting between them. The CDR3 sequence: CASSEGGYYGYTF. DNA of the CDR3: TGTGCCAGCAGTGAAGGGGGGTACTATGGCTACACCTTC.

This rearrangement joins TRBV12-3 or TRBV12-4 to TRBJ1-2; D remains ambiguous. Trimming pared 4 bases from V and 7 bases from J, leaving 10 bases between. The CDR3 extends over 12 amino acids. CDR3 sequence: CASSYLERGYTF. Here the CDR3 DNA reads TGTGCCAGCAGTTATCTCGAGCGTGGCTACACCTTC.

The chain links TRBV24-1 to TRBJ2-5, with 8 nucleotides matching TRBD1. CDR1 and CDR2 (germline): KGHDR, SFDVKD. Germline trimming cut 1 base from V and 5 bases from J; bases unmatched to any gene: 5. The CDR3 runs 15 residues. CDR3 DNA sequence: TGTGCCACCAGTGATTTCGGACAGGGTTGGGAGACCCAGTACTTC. Its protein product is CATSDFGQGWETQYF.